This TCR beta chain is from a study of blood T cells in healthy people across ages (dated by TCRdb to 2014 to 2015). General notes on the study: In model experiments, roughly one uniquely barcoded TCR beta cDNA molecule per two T cells was captured by template switching. Age-related changes in TCR beta repertoire diversity were measured in the study by deep sequencing normalized with unique cDNA molecular identifiers. The donors were split into four age groups: young (average about 15 years), middle-aged (more than 35), aged (over 55) and long-lived (under 85). To avoid experimental bias, donors of different ages were distributed randomly across sequencing lanes. Using the same blood draw, the study looked at two additional independent replicas of 1 million unique cDNA reads for two donors, one aged 18 to 30 and the other aged 80 or older.

This clonotype came up once. The clone's antigen remains unknown. Nothing much larger sits one base from this clone, and base qualities are not available. One read represents weak support. The CDR3 holds 16 amino acids from the cysteine to the phenylalanine. The read is trimmed to its CDR3 DNA, 48 bases read in frame from base 1. CDR1 MNHEY and CDR2 SMNVEV are derived from the germline V gene (reference sequence). Cut back by 4 bases and 11 bases, the V and J ends lie 23 bases apart. Library preparation was by 5' RACE. Instrument used: Illumina HiSeq 2500. A second PCR of about 6 to 11 cycles was run with a J-beta primer mix and a sample-barcoded 5' primer. Each TCR beta cDNA molecule received a unique molecular identifier from a template-switch 5' adaptor carrying 12 random nucleotides. Each sample yielded at least 3 million CDR3-containing paired-end reads. All of the RNA was converted into first-strand cDNA using the Mint cDNA synthesis kit, with a TRBC-specific oligonucleotide serving as the primer. After uracil-DNA glycosylase treatment, a first 18-cycle PCR used universal primers M1SS and BC2_uni_R on all cDNA. The study's own analysis went as follows. For normalization, 1 million high-quality reads, each with a distinct molecular identifier, were randomly selected from each sample. Reads sharing molecular identifiers were discarded rather than binned into consensus sequences. MiTCR, run with a Q25 quality threshold and the strictest error-elimination algorithm, handled CDR3 identification, clonotype clustering and error correction. Lower-bound total TCR beta diversity was estimated with a nonparametric unseen species model using Euler transformation. TCRdb applied fastp at Q25 and MiXCR to the public reads, then kept only in-frame beta chains. Rows are unified per CDR3 protein, each entry keeping the most common DNA and genes. The V and J calls and clone size come from TCRdb's table, not from the authors' own analysis. The sample data list 550,000 to 750,000 distinct CDR3 sequences, and under 25% of these were observed just once. The top ten hold 3% to 4.5% of the sample.

Systemically healthy Caucasian individuals from Russia, over 30 in total and aged about 6 to 100 years, were included as donors. Each donor gave ten milliliters of peripheral blood, collected into EDTA-treated Vacutainer tubes. Ficoll-Paque density-gradient centrifugation was used to isolate PBMCs, with at least 7 million per sample. Total RNA, at least 5.5 micrograms per sample, was extracted from PBMCs with Trizol reagent. For every donor, flow cytometry on a PBMC aliquot measured the percentage of naive CD45RAhigh/CD27high T cells. The investigation overall reported the following: There was a strong correlation between observed TCR beta diversity and the percentage of naive T cells measured by flow cytometry. Bulk unsorted PBMC profiling prevented conclusive comparison of naive and antigen-experienced compartments. As age increased, observed TCR beta diversity per million T cells dropped in a roughly linear way, and a significant reduction was already evident by age 40. Compared with the aged group, more naive CD4+ T cells, fewer expanded clones and increased TCR diversity were shown by the long-lived group, suggesting age selection. Total diversity estimates from one million sequenced T cells were considered lower bounds and underestimates. Because donor CMV infection status was unknown, age-related changes in expanded clonotypes were potentially confounded.

The sequence links TRBV27 to TRBJ1-4; TRBD1 might be the D gene, on 5 matching bases. This sequence was found in a man aged 65-85 years in good health. The source material was blood. The sequenced DNA is TGTGCCAGCAGTTCAAAGCCCGGGACCGCGACGGGTAAACTGTTTTTT. The translation is CASSSKPGTATGKLFF.